This T cell receptor (beta chain) was sequenced during a study of T cell repertoires in cytomegalovirus infection. At the level of the study: Public TCR beta signatures indicated both CMV infection and matching HLA type.

Each CDR3 protein gets one entry after TCRdb re-called the reads with MiXCR. The sample has approximately 100,000 distinct CDR3 sequences, more than 20% seen once. This clonotype showed up many times. Its specificity is unknown. The ends lost 4 bases at V and 6 bases at J; junction bases unmatched: 6. The CDR3 consists of 15 residues. From germline, CDR1 is SGHVS and CDR2 FQNEAQ. Study-wide findings and caveats: Ex vivo, HLA-C-restricted CMV-specific TCR beta clonotypes prevailed over the rest of the response. Identification of carriers of CMV plus the relevant HLA was achieved through cumulative public TCR beta family frequency.

V gene TRBV7-8 combines with J gene TRBJ2-3; 11 bases line up with TRBD2. The sample was CD8+ T cells from PBMCs. The receptor comes from a human donor in good health (CMV status not recorded). Some clones in this sample may be carry-over from other donors' samples. The CDR3 sequence: CASSSETSGEDTQYF. The CDR3, as DNA: TGTGCCAGCAGCTCAGAGACTAGCGGGGAGGATACGCAGTATTTT. Drawing the rest from reference TRBV7-8 and TRBJ2-3, the complete variable domain is GAGVSQSPRYKVAKRGQDVALRCDPISGHVSLFWYQQALGQGPEFLTYFQNEAQLDKSGLPSDRFFAERPEGSVSTLKIQRTQQEDSAVYLCASSSETSGEDTQYFGPGTRLTVL.